The T cell receptor (beta chain) under discussion was sequenced for a study of blood T cell repertoires in COVID-19. Study-wide background: Acute-phase and convalescent COVID-19 samples originated in the United States, Italy and Spain.

Those who participated ranged in age from roughly 18 to 89 years and resided in 20 to 30 US areas. Donors were grouped by their self-reported clinical history. Exposed participants came across a COVID-19 case within 2 weeks before study entry. As for this clone: The sample holds other DNA sequences that translate to the same CDR3.

With 2 bases removed from V and 3 bases from J, the gap between germline ends came to 8 bases. The germline V gene encodes CDR1 LNHDA and CDR2 SQIVND (reference sequence). The CDR3 is made up of 14 amino acids. Here immunoSEQ multiplex PCR was the method, and the copy in TCRdb shows in-frame clones only, minus some. There are about 220,000 clones in the sample; roughly 80% occur only once, and 4.8% lies in the top ten. The chain joins TRBV19 to TRBJ1-5; D possibly corresponds to TRBD1 (6 bases). The specimen was PBMCs or T cells enriched from blood (not recorded which). This receptor was taken from a woman between 50 and 59 years old who had been exposed to COVID-19. This CDR3 is CASSITGTNQPQHF. In DNA form, the CDR3 reads TGTGCCAGTAGTATAACAGGGACCAATCAGCCCCAGCATTTT. Together with reference TRBV19 and TRBJ1-5, the CDR3 gives the full variable domain: DGGITQSPKYLFRKEGQNVTLSCEQNLNHDAMYWYRQDPGQGLRLIYYSQIVNDFQKGDIAEGYSVSREKKESFPLTVTSAQKNPTAFYLCASSITGTNQPQHFGDGTRLSIL.